The source of this T cell receptor (beta chain) is a study of beta chain features in type 1 diabetes. For this clone: No antigen is known for it.

Germline-derived CDR1 and CDR2 are MDHEN and SYDVKM. Trimming at V came to 6 bases and at J to 5 bases, leaving 10 bases not matched to a gene. CDR3 size: 15 residues. General study points: Comparison showed that naive, central memory and Treg TCRB repertoires appeared more similar among patients than among healthy donors. TCRB CDR3 length was moderately but significantly reduced in all four CD4+ subsets of Type 1 diabetes patients.

Sorted CD4+ subsets: naive, central memory, regulatory, stem cell-like memory (CD45RO/CCR7/CD25/CD127/CD95/CD27 panel). Investigators reverse transcribed all isolated RNA, so they sequenced expressed TCRB transcripts. Naive, central memory and regulatory T cell samples came to a mean of approximately 3.6 million reads. The repertoire was sequenced with immunoSEQ multiplex PCR; TCRdb's copy has only in-frame clones and lacks some. The top ten hold roughly 0.015% of the sample, which has hundreds of thousands of clones, 15% seen once. The TCR originated in a young man with type 1 diabetes. The specimen sequenced was naive CD4+ T cells from blood. This sequence joins TRBV28 and TRBJ2-7, with 10 bases fitting TRBD1. In DNA form, the CDR3 reads TGTGCCAGCAGCCAGGCGGGACAGGGGAAGAACGAGCAGTACTTC. Translation: CASSQAGQGKNEQYF.